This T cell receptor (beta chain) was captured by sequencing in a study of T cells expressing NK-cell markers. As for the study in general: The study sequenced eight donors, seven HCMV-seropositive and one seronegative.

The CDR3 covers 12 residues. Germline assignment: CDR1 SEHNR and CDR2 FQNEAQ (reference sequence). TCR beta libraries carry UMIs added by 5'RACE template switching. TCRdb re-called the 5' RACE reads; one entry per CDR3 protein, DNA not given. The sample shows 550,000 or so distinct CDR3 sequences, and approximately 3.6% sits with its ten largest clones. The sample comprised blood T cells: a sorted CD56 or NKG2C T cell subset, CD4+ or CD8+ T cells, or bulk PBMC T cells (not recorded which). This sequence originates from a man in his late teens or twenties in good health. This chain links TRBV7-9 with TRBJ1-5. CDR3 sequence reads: CASSLDLGPQHF.